Below are 27 T cell receptor beta chains sequenced from a single sample in a study of T cells in Graves' hyperthyroidism and ophthalmopathy. Amplification of TCR beta CDR3 regions was performed using RNA transcripts as template. Carried out on the TCR CDR3, a first-round RT-PCR used the HTBI primer set. TCRdb analysed the multiplex PCR reads with MiXCR anew, one entry per CDR3 protein. The sample records over 700,000 distinct CDR3 sequences, around 20% being singletons. The specimen sequenced was blood. These receptors originate from a woman aged 50 to 65 with Graves' hyperthyroidism that later progressed to Graves' ophthalmopathy.

This clonotype was detected many times. The V call is TRBV12-3 or TRBV12-4, the J call TRBJ1-1, with D unresolved. This CDR3 comprises 15 residues. V was shortened by 5 bases and J by 1 base, with 14 bases between the two germline ends. DNA for the CDR3: TGTGCCAGCAGTACCTTTTATCACCCGAACACTGAAGCTTTCTTT. Translating gives CASSTFYHPNTEAFF.

The table lists this clonotype with a few counts. The chain couples TRBV12-3 or TRBV12-4 to TRBJ1-2; D remains ambiguous. V gave up 3 bases and J gave up 3 bases, with 11 bases separating them. The CDR3 sequence is 14 residues long. CDR3 nucleotide sequence: TGTGCCAGCAGTTTCAACGCAGAGGACTATGGCTACACCTTC. Its protein is CASSFNAEDYGYTF.

The gene calls are TRBV18 and TRBJ2-2, with D possibly matching TRBD1 (6 bases). CDR3 size: 13 residues. V was cut by 3 bases and J by 4 bases, with 6 bases left in between. Germline V CDR1 and CDR2: KGHSH, LQKENI. The DNA for the CDR3 is TGTGCCAGCTCACCGGACAGCACCGGGGAGCTGTTTTTT. The encoded protein is CASSPDSTGELFF. The full variable domain, rest sourced from reference TRBV18 and TRBJ2-2, is NAGVMQNPRHLVRRRGQEARLRCSPMKGHSHVYWYRQLPEEGLKFMVYLQKENIIDESGMPKERFSAEFPKEGPSILRIQQVVRGDSAAYFCASSPDSTGELFFGEGSRLTVL.

This chain connects TRBV6-1 to TRBJ2-1; the D gene could be TRBD1 or TRBD2 (6 bases each). Germline lookup yields CDR1 MNHNS and CDR2 SASEGT. Deletions cut 9 bases from V and 2 bases from J, with 17 bases between. The CDR3 totals 15 residues. The DNA for the CDR3 is TGTGCCAGTGTGGAAGGGGGGTCACCCTACAATGAGCAGTTCTTC. Translation gives CASVEGGSPYNEQFF.

Remarks on this clonotype: This may arise from a read error, as a much more abundant clone is one base away. The genes are TRBV28 and TRBJ2-3; 14 nucleotides agree with TRBD2. This CDR3 is 16 amino acids long. Germline-derived CDR1 and CDR2 are MDHEN and SYDVKM. The DNA of the CDR3 is TGTGCCTGCAGACTAGCGGGGGGGCGGGAGACAGATACGCAGTATTTT. Amino acids: CACRLAGGRETDTQYF. The whole variable domain, remainder taken from reference TRBV28 and TRBJ2-3, is DVKVTQSSRYLVKRTGEKVFLECVQDMDHENMFWYRQDPGLGLRLIYFSYDVKMKEKGDIPEGYSVSREKKERFSLILESASTNQTSMYLCACRLAGGRETDTQYFGPGTRLTVL.

The V call is TRBV19, the J call TRBJ1-5, with D uncertain. The length of the CDR3 is 15 residues. CDR1 is LNHDA, CDR2 SQIVND, per germline (reference sequence). Trimming cost V 6 bases and J 4 bases, with 16 bases left between them. This CDR3 is CASSQYPGPNQPQHF. The DNA of the CDR3 is TGTGCCAGTAGCCAATACCCCGGGCCAAATCAGCCCCAGCATTTT.

The V and J genes are TRBV4-1 and TRBJ2-3; tentative D call: TRBD1 (5 bases). The CDR3 extends over 16 amino acids. Between the trimmed V and J ends, which lost 4 bases and 4 bases, there was a span of 18 bases. Per the germline V gene, CDR1 is MGHRA and CDR2 is YSYEKL. The CDR3 is CASSLKTGAGADTQYF. DNA for the CDR3: TGCGCCAGCAGCCTCAAGACTGGGGCCGGCGCAGATACGCAGTATTTT.

The chain joins TRBV7-9 to TRBJ1-2; no firm D call. The germline V gene encodes CDR1 SEHNR and CDR2 FQNEAQ (reference sequence). The V gene lost 1 base and the J gene lost 4 bases, with 10 bases spanning the gap. The CDR3 loop spans 14 amino acids. CDR3 amino acids: CASSLGSGSYGYTF. The CDR3 DNA reads TGTGCCAGCAGCTTAGGGTCGGGGTCCTATGGCTACACCTTC.

This clonotype was observed a handful of times. The genes are TRBV20-1 and TRBJ2-1; 9 bases align to TRBD1. The CDR3 is made up of 14 amino acids. V lost 4 bases, J lost 6 bases, and 7 bases stayed unmatched. Per germline, CDR1 DFQATT and CDR2 SNEGSKA (reference sequence). CDR3 in amino acids: CSAMRGQGLNEQFF. The CDR3 bases are TGCAGTGCTATGAGGGGACAGGGACTCAATGAGCAGTTCTTC.

The V gene is TRBV10-2, the J gene TRBJ1-5, with 9 bases identical to TRBD1. J gave up 5 bases and V 2 bases, and 13 bases lay outside the gene matches. CDR3 length equals 18 residues. CDR1 and CDR2 (germline): WSHSY, SAAADI. Here the CDR3 DNA reads TGCGCCAGCAGTGAGCACCGGTTGGACAGGGGACCCGATCAGCCCCAGCATTTT. Protein: CASSEHRLDRGPDQPQHF.

This clonotype was seen many times. V and J are TRBV27 and TRBJ1-6; 8 bases are shared with TRBD1. Germline V gene lookup returns CDR1 MNHEY and CDR2 SMNVEV (reference sequence). V was pared by 8 bases and J by 8 bases, with 14 bases of the junction left unmatched. This CDR3 is 16 amino acids long. CDR3 region: CASASARTGLDSPLHF. In DNA form, the CDR3 reads TGTGCCAGCGCCTCGGCTCGGACAGGGTTGGATTCACCCCTCCACTTT.

The rearrangement joins TRBV6-2 or TRBV6-3 to TRBJ1-6, with D unclear. This CDR3 spans 15 amino acids. V was cut by 6 bases and J by 7 bases, with 16 bases left in between. From germline, CDR1 is MNHEY and CDR2 SVGEGT. CDR3 nucleotides: TGTGCCAGCAGATTGGACGGGGAGATCAATTCACCCCTCCACTTT. Its protein is CASRLDGEINSPLHF.

There are a few counts of this clonotype. The chain employs TRBV10-2 and TRBJ1-1; no firm D call. The germline V gene has CDR1 WSHSY and CDR2 SAAADI. The germline V and J ends were trimmed by 6 bases and 1 base, with 12 bases remaining between them. The CDR3 covers 14 residues. The CDR3 DNA is TGCGCCAGCAGGGATAGGACGGCGAACACTGAAGCTTTCTTT. Protein sequence: CASRDRTANTEAFF.

The V and J genes are TRBV7-3 and TRBJ2-7; unclear D gene. CDR1 is SGHTA and CDR2 is FQGTGA in the germline V gene. CDR3 size: 13 residues. Trimming took off 5 bases at V and 7 bases at J, with 15 bases between the two ends. The CDR3 bases are TGTGCCAGCAGCCCGAGCGAAGGGCGGGAGCAGTACTTC. It translates to CASSPSEGREQYF.

This clonotype has at least ten counts. The chain is built from TRBV20-1 and TRBJ2-7; D tentatively fits TRBD1 or TRBD2 (5 bases each). CDR3 length equals 14 residues. Germline V gene sequence: CDR1 DFQATT, CDR2 SNEGSKA (reference sequence). Trimming left V 2 bases short and J 3 bases short, with 14 bases between. CDR3 region: CSARFGTAIYEQYF. The DNA for the CDR3 is TGCAGTGCTAGATTCGGGACCGCGATCTACGAGCAGTACTTC.

This clonotype was counted a few times. The rearrangement uses TRBV6-1 and TRBJ2-6; D may be TRBD1 (5 bases). Germline V lookup: CDR1 MNHNS, CDR2 SASEGT. The CDR3 runs 16 residues. V lost 1 base, J lost 2 bases, and 9 bases lay in between. CDR3 loop: CASSEGLGPGANVLTF. CDR3 nucleotides: TGTGCCAGCAGTGAAGGTTTGGGGCCTGGGGCCAACGTCCTGACTTTC.

This clonotype came up many times. The chain is built from TRBV12-3 or TRBV12-4 and TRBJ1-1; D not certain. V lost 3 bases and J lost 1, with 12 bases in between. The CDR3 has 15 residues. CDR3 residues: CASSFSPLGNTEAFF. The CDR3 DNA is TGTGCCAGCAGTTTCTCCCCCCTTGGGAACACTGAAGCTTTCTTT.

This clonotype was picked up a small number of times. The chain combines TRBV27 with TRBJ1-6; D is possibly TRBD1 (5 bases). CDR1 and CDR2 from the germline V gene are MNHEY and SMNVEV (reference sequence). CDR3 length: 15 residues. Deletions cut 6 bases from V and 11 bases from J, with 20 bases between. The CDR3 sequence: CASSSIWGVDTPLHF. CDR3 bases: TGTGCCAGCAGCTCAATTTGGGGCGTCGATACACCCCTCCACTTT.

A few counts support this clonotype. The chain joins TRBV5-1 to TRBJ1-4; D is perhaps TRBD1 (6 bases). Germline V CDR1 and CDR2: SGHRS, YFSETQ. Trimming stripped 0 bases from V and 4 bases from J, with 10 bases between. CDR3 length equals 15 residues. For the CDR3, the DNA is TGCGCCAGCAGCTTGGACAGAGGGGGTAATGAAAAACTGTTTTTT. Its protein product is CASSLDRGGNEKLFF.

This clonotype was detected many times. The gene calls are TRBV10-1 and TRBJ2-7; D uncertain. V was shortened by 3 bases and J by 4 bases, with 7 bases between the two germline ends. Germline CDR1 is WNHNN and CDR2 is SYGVQD (reference sequence). The CDR3 runs 12 residues. CDR3 sequence (DNA): TGCGCCAGCAGTGATTCGCAATACGAGCAGTACTTC. It is translated as CASSDSQYEQYF.

The chain recombines TRBV5-5 with TRBJ2-7; D perhaps matches TRBD1 (6 bases). The CDR3 has 14 residues. The germline gives CDR1 SGHKS, CDR2 YYEKEE (reference sequence). The V end was cut by 1 base, the J end by 6 bases, with 14 bases between. The CDR3 bases are TGTGCCAGCAGCTTGACAGGGTTTCTGGGCGAGCAGTACTTC. Translated: CASSLTGFLGEQYF. Looking up the rest from reference TRBV5-5 and TRBJ2-7 gives the full variable domain: DAGVTQSPTHLIKTRGQQVTLRCSPISGHKSVSWYQQVLGQGPQFIFQYYEKEERGRGNFPDRFSARQFPNYSSELNVNALLLGDSALYLCASSLTGFLGEQYFGPGTRLTVT.

This rearrangement joins TRBV20-1 to TRBJ1-5; D call uncertain. The CDR3 is made up of 13 amino acids. Trimming pared 5 bases from V and 7 bases from J, leaving 15 bases between. Germline CDR1 is DFQATT and CDR2 is SNEGSKA (reference sequence). CDR3 bases: TGCAGTGCTGAAACAGACTTCGGCCAGCCCCAGCATTTT. It encodes CSAETDFGQPQHF.

The table lists this clonotype with many counts. V usage is TRBV6-2 or TRBV6-3 and J usage is TRBJ1-5; 7 positions agree with TRBD1. V was clipped by 5 bases and J by 5 bases; unmatched bases: 15. Germline values: CDR1 MNHEY, CDR2 SVGEGT. The CDR3 is 17 residues long. The CDR3 DNA is TGTGCCAGCAGTAGAGCATCGCCGGGACAGCTAGATCAGCCCCAGCATTTT. Protein product: CASSRASPGQLDQPQHF.

There are many counts of this clonotype. CDR3 nucleotide sequence: TGTGCCAGCCAAGAACTCCGACAGGGAGGGACTGAAGCTTTCTTT. Encoded protein: CASQELRQGGTEAFF. This rearrangement joins TRBV6-1 to TRBJ1-1; 7 bases align to TRBD1. After removal of 8 bases from V and 5 bases from J, the junction contained 14 bases not matched to a gene. This CDR3 comprises 15 residues. Germline lookup yields CDR1 MNHNS and CDR2 SASEGT.

The chain uses TRBV7-9 and TRBJ1-4; D ambiguous. Trimming left V 5 bases short and J 0 bases short, with 10 bases between. The germline V gene has CDR1 SEHNR and CDR2 FQNEAQ (reference sequence). CDR3 size: 15 residues. CDR3 region: CASSPQVTTNEKLFF. CDR3 nucleotide sequence: TGTGCCAGCAGCCCGCAGGTTACAACTAATGAAAAACTGTTTTTT.

There are many counts of this clonotype. The chain employs TRBV6-1 and TRBJ2-1; D remains ambiguous. Per the germline V gene, CDR1 is MNHNS and CDR2 is SASEGT. The CDR3 has 14 amino acids. Trimming took off 7 bases at V and 0 bases at J, with 10 bases between the two ends. CDR3 amino acids: CASNLQLSYNEQFF. The CDR3 DNA is TGTGCCAGCAACCTCCAACTCTCCTACAATGAGCAGTTCTTC.

This clonotype was observed a handful of times. The chain links TRBV10-1 to TRBJ1-5; D unclear. The CDR3 has 13 amino acids. The germline V gene encodes CDR1 WNHNN and CDR2 SYGVQD (reference sequence). V lost 3 bases, J lost 6 bases, and 9 bases lay in between. The CDR3 loop reads CASSEEVSQPQHF. DNA for the CDR3: TGCGCCAGCAGTGAAGAAGTGAGTCAGCCCCAGCATTTT.